This TCR beta chain was found in a study of yellow fever vaccine responses in identical twins. Germline loops: CDR1 DFQATT, CDR2 SNEGSKA (reference sequence). CDR3 size: 14 residues. J gave up 7 bases and V 5 bases, and 10 bases lay outside the gene matches. Regarding the study as a whole: Twins' T cell vaccine responses reportedly looked partly convergent, partly personalized.

Comments on this clonotype: Its antigen remains unidentified.

TCRdb used MiXCR to reprocess the RT-PCR reads, holding one entry per CDR3 protein. The sample holds about 2,500 distinct CDR3 sequences, roughly 85% seen once. This material consisted of T cells from blood (PBMCs), unsorted or a sorted subset (not recorded which), taken before or after yellow fever vaccination (not recorded which). This clonotype was sampled from a woman in her late teens or twenties who received the yellow fever vaccine. V gene TRBV20-1 combines with J gene TRBJ2-1, with TRBD2 matching over 8 bases. CDR3 in DNA: TGCAGTGCTCAGGCGAGCGGGAGTTGGAATGAGCAGTTCTTC. This translates into CSAQASGSWNEQFF.